The clone carrying this T cell receptor beta chain was counted between two and nine times. Antigen: not known. The data were taken from a study of OX40 agonist ivuxolimab in advanced cancers. Study background: There were three patients with partial responses, one having hepatocellular carcinoma and two cutaneous melanoma. Notes on the study in general: Normalized T-cell clonal expansion was also low in some nonresponders.

Libraries were prepared by immunoSEQ multiplex PCR; TCRdb keeps only in-frame clonotypes and omits some of them. The sample comprises some 25,000 clones, 75% to 90% of which are singletons, and 34% rests with the top ten. Between the trimmed V and J ends, which lost 0 bases and 7 bases, there was a span of 8 bases. The CDR3 is made up of 12 amino acids. The V gene's germline CDR1 is SGDLS and CDR2 YYNGEE. The V and J genes are TRBV9 and TRBJ2-7; D not resolved. Sequenced here: CD4+ or CD8+ T cells sorted from blood, sampled in a trial of the OX40 agonist ivuxolimab. The sequence was collected from an adult with an advanced solid tumor such as melanoma, head and neck, liver or kidney cancer. This chain's CDR3 is CASSVDAGEQYF. CDR3 bases: TGTGCCAGCAGCGTAGATGCTGGGGAGCAGTACTTC. Looking up the rest from reference TRBV9 and TRBJ2-7 gives the full variable domain: DSGVTQTPKHLITATGQRVTLRCSPRSGDLSVYWYQQSLDQGLQFLIQYYNGEERAKGNILERFSAQQFPDLHSELNLSSLELGDSALYFCASSVDAGEQYFGPGTRLTVT.